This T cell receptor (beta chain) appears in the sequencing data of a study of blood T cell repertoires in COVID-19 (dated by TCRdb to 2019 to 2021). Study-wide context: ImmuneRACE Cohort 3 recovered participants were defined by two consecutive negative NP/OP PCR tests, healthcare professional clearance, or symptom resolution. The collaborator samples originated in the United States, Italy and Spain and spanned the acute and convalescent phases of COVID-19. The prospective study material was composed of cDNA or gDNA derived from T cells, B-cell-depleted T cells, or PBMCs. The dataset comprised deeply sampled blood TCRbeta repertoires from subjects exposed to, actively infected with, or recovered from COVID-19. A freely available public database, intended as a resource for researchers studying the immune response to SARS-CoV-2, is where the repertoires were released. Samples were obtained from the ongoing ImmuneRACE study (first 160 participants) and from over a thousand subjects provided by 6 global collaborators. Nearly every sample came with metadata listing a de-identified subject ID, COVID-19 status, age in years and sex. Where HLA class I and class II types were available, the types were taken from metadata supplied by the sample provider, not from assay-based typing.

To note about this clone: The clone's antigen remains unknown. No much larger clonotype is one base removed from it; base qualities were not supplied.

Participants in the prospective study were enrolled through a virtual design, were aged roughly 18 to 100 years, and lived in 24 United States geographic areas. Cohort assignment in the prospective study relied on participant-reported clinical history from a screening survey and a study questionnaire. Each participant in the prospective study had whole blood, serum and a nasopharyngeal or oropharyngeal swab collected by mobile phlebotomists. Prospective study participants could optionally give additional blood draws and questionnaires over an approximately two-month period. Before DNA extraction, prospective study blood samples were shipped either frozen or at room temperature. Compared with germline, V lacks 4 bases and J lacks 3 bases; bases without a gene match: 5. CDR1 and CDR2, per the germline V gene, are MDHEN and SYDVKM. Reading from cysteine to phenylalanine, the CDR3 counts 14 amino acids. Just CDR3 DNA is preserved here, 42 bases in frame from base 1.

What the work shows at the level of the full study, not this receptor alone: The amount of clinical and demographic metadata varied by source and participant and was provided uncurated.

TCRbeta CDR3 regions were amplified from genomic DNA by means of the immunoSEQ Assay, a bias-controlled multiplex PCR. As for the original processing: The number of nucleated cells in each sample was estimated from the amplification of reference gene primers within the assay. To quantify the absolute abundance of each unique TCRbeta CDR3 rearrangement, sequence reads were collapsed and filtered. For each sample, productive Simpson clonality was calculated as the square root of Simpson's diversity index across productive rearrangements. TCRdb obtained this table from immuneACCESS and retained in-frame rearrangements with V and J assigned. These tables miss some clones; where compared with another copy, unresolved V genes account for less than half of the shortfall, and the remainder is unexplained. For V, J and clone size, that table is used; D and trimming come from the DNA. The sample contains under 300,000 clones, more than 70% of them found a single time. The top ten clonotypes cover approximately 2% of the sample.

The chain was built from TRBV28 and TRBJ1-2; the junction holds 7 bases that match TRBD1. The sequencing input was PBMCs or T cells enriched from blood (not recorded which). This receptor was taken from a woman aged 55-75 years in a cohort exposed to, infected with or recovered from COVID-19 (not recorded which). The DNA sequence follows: TGTGCCAGCAGTTCCGACAGGGAGTACTATGGCTACACCTTC. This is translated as CASSSDREYYGYTF.